The 2 T cell receptor beta chains in this list originate from one sample, sequenced in a study of T cell clonality in common variable immunodeficiency. Only in-frame clones appear in the TCRdb table, and some are missing; sequencing was by immunoSEQ multiplex PCR. The repertoire consists of some 42,000 clones, none detected only once. Sequencing used peripheral blood mononuclear cells. The receptor source for this set is a person between 18 and 75 years old in good health.

This clone turned up a few times. The read ends 3 residues shy of where the CDR3 ends; the end is completed using the germline J gene. The V call is TRBV20-1, the J call TRBJ2-1; weak D call: TRBD1 (5 bases). Germline V CDR1 and CDR2: DFQATT, SNEGSKA (reference sequence). The CDR3 covers 14 residues. The V end was cut by 5 bases, the J end by 0 bases, with 11 bases between. CDR3 DNA, as far as it was read: TGCAGTGCTGTTACAGACAGCTCCTACAATGAG. It specifies CSAVTDSSYNE. In full, the CDR3 reads CSAVTDSSYNEQFF.

This clone was recorded many times. The CDR3 extends 3 residues past the end of the read, so its final part is completed from the germline J gene. This chain connects TRBV29-1 to TRBJ2-1, with a possible D match to TRBD2 (5 bases). Germline V gives CDR1 SQVTM, CDR2 ANQGSEA. V lost 5 bases and J lost 2, with 10 bases in between. The CDR3 has 13 amino acids. CDR3 residues: CSVRSGPYNEQFF. The sequenced part of the CDR3 DNA is TGCAGCGTTAGGAGCGGACCCTACAATGAG.